Listed below are T cell receptor beta chains from one sample, sequenced in a study of beta chain features in type 1 diabetes. The repertoire was sequenced with immunoSEQ multiplex PCR; TCRdb's copy has only in-frame clones and lacks some. Of nearly 350,000 clones in the sample, around 9.7% were seen once. The sequencing sample was made of central memory CD4+ T cells from blood. These receptors were taken from a man between 25 and 39 years old with type 1 diabetes. CDR3s include the opening cysteine and the closing phenylalanine or tryptophan. D genes are given only for firm matches. Expanded clones are given a class, and other clones once, few, many or no size at all.

j_call | v_call | clone_size | d_call | cdr3_aa | cdr3_nt
TRBJ1-5 | TRBV18 | many | . | CASSPTGDQPQHF | TGTGCCAGCTCACCGACGGGGGACCAGCCCCAGCATTTT
TRBJ1-5 | TRBV7-2 | . | . | CASSLAGLSNQPQHF | TGTGCCAGCAGCTTAGCGGGGCTGAGCAATCAGCCCCAGCATTTT
TRBJ1-2 | TRBV27 | . | . | CASSFRAGDGYTF | TGTGCCAGCAGTTTTCGAGCAGGGGATGGCTACACCTTC
TRBJ2-2 | TRBV11-3 | . | . | CASSSGWGTENTGELFF | TGTGCCAGCAGCTCGGGCTGGGGGACGGAGAACACCGGGGAGCTGTTTTTT
TRBJ2-7 | TRBV15 | few | . | CATSRNRGGTRNEQYF | TGTGCCACCAGCAGGAACAGGGGGGGAACTAGGAACGAGCAGTACTTC
TRBJ1-1 | TRBV6-5 | few | . | CASSPGGTETEAFF | TGTGCCAGCAGCCCGGGAGGGACGGAGACTGAAGCTTTCTTT
TRBJ1-2 | TRBV29-1 | . | . | CSVVRDTTNYGYTF | TGCAGCGTTGTGCGGGACACCACTAACTATGGCTACACCTTC
TRBJ1-1 | TRBV5-1 | . | . | CASSLGAGTEAFF | TGCGCCAGCAGCTTGGGGGCAGGCACTGAAGCTTTCTTT
TRBJ2-4 | TRBV11-2 | . | TRBD2 | CASSFGLAGDLAKNIQYF | TGTGCCAGCAGCTTCGGACTAGCGGGGGACCTAGCCAAAAACATTCAGTACTTC
TRBJ2-1 | TRBV5-6 | . | TRBD1 | CASSPGQGGWKFF | TGTGCCAGCAGCCCGGGACAGGGGGGATGGAAGTTCTTC
TRBJ1-2 | TRBV28 | few | . | CASSIEDRRNYGYTF | TGTGCCAGCAGTATTGAGGACAGACGAAACTATGGCTACACCTTC
TRBJ2-5 | TRBV5-1 | . | . | CASSSQLYQETQYF | TGCGCCAGCAGCTCACAACTGTACCAAGAGACCCAGTACTTC
TRBJ1-5 | TRBV2 | few | . | CASSVMLGVRGNQPQHF | TGTGCCAGCAGTGTCATGCTGGGGGTTAGGGGCAATCAGCCCCAGCATTTT
TRBJ2-3 | TRBV7-9 | few | . | CASSLGGRRTQYF | TGTGCCAGCAGCTTAGGGGGGCGACGAACGCAGTATTTT